This T cell receptor (beta chain) is from a study of blood T cells in healthy people across ages. In regard to this clonotype: Its cognate antigen is unknown.

PCR was performed a second time for about 6 to 12 cycles using a sample-barcoded 5' primer and a J-beta primer mix. TCRdb re-called the 5' RACE reads through MiXCR, storing one row per CDR3 protein. Here the sample spans about 1.1 million distinct CDR3 sequences, less than 45% being singletons. The study, taken as a whole, reports: Roughly linearly, TCR beta diversity per million T cells fell as age increased.

The clonotype was recovered from a man between 18 and 29 years old in good health. Sequencing was carried out using blood.

CDR3 loop: CASSLRPATRLGTDTQYF. The DNA for the CDR3 is TGTGCCAGCAGCTTACGACCGGCGACGAGATTGGGGACAGATACGCAGTATTTT. The chain uses TRBV7-2 and TRBJ2-3; no definite D call. CDR1 and CDR2 (germline): SGHTA, FQGNSA. The CDR3 contains 18 residues. Between the trimmed V and J ends, which lost 2 bases and 3 bases, there was a span of 21 bases.